This T cell receptor beta chain was recorded in a study of blood T cells in healthy people across ages. Germline V gene data show CDR1 as WSHSY and CDR2 as SAAADI. The CDR3 loop spans 19 amino acids. V was pared by 6 bases and J by 4 bases, with 18 bases of the junction left unmatched. The authors ran a second PCR of about 6 to 11 cycles using a sample-barcoded 5' primer and a J-beta primer mix. TCRdb reprocessed the 5' RACE reads with MiXCR, giving one entry per CDR3 protein. This table has under 1 million distinct CDR3 sequences, under 45% appearing once. Source material: blood. This TCR was recovered from a man in his sixties in good health. The J gene is TRBJ2-5, the V gene TRBV10-2; the match to TRBD2 covers 12 bases. For the CDR3, the DNA is TGCGCCAGCAGACCAGGGGCTAGCGGGGGGGGGAGTTTTACAGAGACCCAGTACTTC. This translates into CASRPGASGGGSFTETQYF.